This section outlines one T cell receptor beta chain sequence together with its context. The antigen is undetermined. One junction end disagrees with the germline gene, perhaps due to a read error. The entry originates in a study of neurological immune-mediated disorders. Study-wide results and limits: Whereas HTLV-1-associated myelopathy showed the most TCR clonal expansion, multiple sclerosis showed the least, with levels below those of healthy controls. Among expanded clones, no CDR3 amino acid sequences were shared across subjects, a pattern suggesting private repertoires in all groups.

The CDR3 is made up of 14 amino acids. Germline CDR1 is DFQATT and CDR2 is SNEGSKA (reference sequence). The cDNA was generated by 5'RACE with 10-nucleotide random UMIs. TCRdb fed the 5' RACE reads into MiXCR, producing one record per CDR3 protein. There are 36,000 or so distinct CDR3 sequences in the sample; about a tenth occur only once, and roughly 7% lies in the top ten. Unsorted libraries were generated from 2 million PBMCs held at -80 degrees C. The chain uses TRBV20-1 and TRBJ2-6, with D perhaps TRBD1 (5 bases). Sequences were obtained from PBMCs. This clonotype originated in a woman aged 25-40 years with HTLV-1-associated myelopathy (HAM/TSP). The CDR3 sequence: CSARGVARANVLTF. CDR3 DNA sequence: TGCAGTGCTAGAGGTGTGGCCAGGGCCAACGTACTGACTTTC.